The clone carrying this TCR beta chain was seen a handful of times. The sample belongs to a study of blood T cells in healthy people across ages. Using a J-beta primer mix together with a sample-barcoded 5' primer, a second PCR was run for roughly 6 to 11 cycles. All cDNA molecules were each tagged by a template-switch adaptor with 12 random nucleotides. A single record per CDR3 protein comes from TCRdb applying MiXCR to the 5' RACE reads. The profile covers about 1.6 million distinct CDR3 sequences, with about 35% appearing a single time and around 10% taken by the ten largest. The germline V gene encodes CDR1 SGHVS and CDR2 FQNEAQ. With V trimmed by 5 bases and J by 4 bases, 20 bases remained unmatched. CDR3 length equals 19 residues.

Material for sequencing was blood. The receptor was derived from a young woman in good health. The rearrangement links TRBV7-8 to TRBJ2-3; 8 nucleotides align to TRBD2. The CDR3 DNA reads TGTGCCAGCAGCCACGGGGGGGCGCTGGGGGGAGGGAAGGCAGATACGCAGTATTTT. Amino acid sequence: CASSHGGALGGGKADTQYF.